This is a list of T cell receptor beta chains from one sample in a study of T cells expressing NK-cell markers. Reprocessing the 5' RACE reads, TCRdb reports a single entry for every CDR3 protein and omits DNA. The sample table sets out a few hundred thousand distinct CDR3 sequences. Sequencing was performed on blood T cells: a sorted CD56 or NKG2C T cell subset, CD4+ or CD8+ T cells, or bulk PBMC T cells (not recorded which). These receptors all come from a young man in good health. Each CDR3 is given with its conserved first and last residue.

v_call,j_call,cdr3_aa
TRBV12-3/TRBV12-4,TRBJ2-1,CASSQFSGGHNEQFF
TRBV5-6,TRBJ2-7,CASSLVKWTGDHEQYF
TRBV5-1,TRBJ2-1,CASSPRRTSTYEQFF
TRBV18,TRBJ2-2,CASSPRDTGELFF
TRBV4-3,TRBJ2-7,CASSQDRASNEQYF
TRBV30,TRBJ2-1,CAWSVFGVAKWLEQFF
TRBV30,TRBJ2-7,CAWSPSGSFTYEQYF
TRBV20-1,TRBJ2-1,CSASPTIYEQFF
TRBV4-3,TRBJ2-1,CASSQETAGDYNEQFF
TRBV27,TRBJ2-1,CASSSALYEQFF
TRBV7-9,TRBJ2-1,CASSSSVGRGFANEQFF
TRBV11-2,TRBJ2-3,CASSRASADTQYF
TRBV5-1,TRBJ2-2,CASSSGRIDTGELFF
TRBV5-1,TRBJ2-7,CASSLAASEPYEQYF
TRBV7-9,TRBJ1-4,CASTIGRNEKLFF
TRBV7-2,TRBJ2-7,CASSLTAGGTEQYF
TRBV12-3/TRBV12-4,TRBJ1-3,CASSSRPPSSGNTIYF
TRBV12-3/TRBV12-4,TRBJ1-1,CASSLNPNPPGQEAFF
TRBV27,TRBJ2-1,CASSFDWVSSYNEQFF
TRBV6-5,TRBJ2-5,CASSYFRELETQYF
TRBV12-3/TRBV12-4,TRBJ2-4,CASTPGPKTGYIQYF
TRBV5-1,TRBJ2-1,CASSLASSGTLHEQFF
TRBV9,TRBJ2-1,CASSVDSGRASNEQFF
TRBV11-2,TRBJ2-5,CASSLAGSGQLIGTQYF
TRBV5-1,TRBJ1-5,CASSLAGAHDPNQPQHF
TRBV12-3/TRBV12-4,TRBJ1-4,CASSFSSGGNEKLFF
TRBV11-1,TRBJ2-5,CASSSFTEGAIHMETQYF
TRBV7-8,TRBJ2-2,CASRLSLAGRSGELFF
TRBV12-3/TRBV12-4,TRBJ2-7,CASRGRTSGRYEQYF
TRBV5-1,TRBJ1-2,CASNPRDSTYGYTF
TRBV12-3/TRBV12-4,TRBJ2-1,CASSFPNLHEQFF
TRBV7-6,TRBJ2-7,CASSQGTSGASYEQYF
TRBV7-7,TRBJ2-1,CASSLAWGRGPGSYNEQFF
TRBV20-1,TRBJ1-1,CSARVGSMNTEAFF
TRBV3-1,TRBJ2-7,CASSQGDVYTYEQYF
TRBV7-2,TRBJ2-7,CASSAVLAASAEQYF
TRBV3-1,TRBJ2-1,CASSQIPTGPGDEQFF
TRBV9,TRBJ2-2,CASSVEVGMNTGELFF
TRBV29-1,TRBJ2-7,CSVEGTGIAYEQYF
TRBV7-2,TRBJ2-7,CASSLVSSRAPNEQYF
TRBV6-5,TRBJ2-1,CASRPAGCEQFF
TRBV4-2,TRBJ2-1,CASSQPMGVAGVGEQFF
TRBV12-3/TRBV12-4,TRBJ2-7,CASSIRGGGGQGSYEQYF
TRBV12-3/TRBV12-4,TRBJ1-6,CASSFGEPGQGNSPLHF
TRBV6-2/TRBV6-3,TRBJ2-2,CASSYRRATGELFF
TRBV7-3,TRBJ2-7,CASSFDRGSGQYF
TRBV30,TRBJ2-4,CAWKRLIDDIQYF
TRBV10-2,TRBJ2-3,CASSVLAGSGTDTQYF
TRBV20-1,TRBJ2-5,CSASAGQSMETQYF
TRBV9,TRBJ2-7,CASSVQQGQSYEQYF